The 6 T cell receptor beta chains in this list originate from one sample, sequenced in a study of cytomegalovirus exposure and HLA in healthy donors. Both 60 Vbeta primers and 13 Jbeta primers went into the PCR. Repertoires were generated with immunoSEQ multiplex PCR, while TCRdb's copy carries only in-frame clones and drops some. The data show 80,000 to 100,000 clones, around 80% seen once. The specimen sequenced was PBMCs. Receptors originate from a middle-aged man in good health and CMV-seropositive.

The gene calls are TRBV7-8 and TRBJ2-7; maybe TRBD1 (6 bases). This CDR3 has 13 residues. Germline V CDR1 and CDR2: SGHVS, FQNEAQ. V was clipped by 3 bases and J by 3 bases, with 9 bases between them. The CDR3 DNA reads as TGTGCCAGCAGCTTTGGACAGAACTACGAGCAGTACTTC. This codes for CASSFGQNYEQYF.

V and J are TRBV11-2 and TRBJ1-6, with TRBD1 matching over 8 bases. Germline V gene sequence: CDR1 SGHAT, CDR2 FQNNGV. V was pared by 0 bases and J by 9 bases, with 4 bases of the junction left unmatched. The CDR3 is 15 residues long. The CDR3 bases are TGTGCCAGCAGCTTAGAGCGGACAGGGCCTTCACCCCTCCACTTT. Translation: CASSLERTGPSPLHF. The whole variable domain, filled in from reference TRBV11-2 and TRBJ1-6, reads EAGVAQSPRYKIIEKRQSVAFWCNPISGHATLYWYQQILGQGPKLLIQFQNNGVVDDSQLPKDRFSAERLKGVDSTLKIQPAKLEDSAVYLCASSLERTGPSPLHFGNGTRLTVT.

This clone was seen a handful of times. The rearrangement uses TRBV2 and TRBJ2-3; possible D gene TRBD2, 6 bases. Trimming left V 5 bases short and J 4 bases short, with 13 bases between. Germline assignment: CDR1 SNHLY and CDR2 FYNNEI. This CDR3 contains 14 residues. CDR3 in DNA: TGTGCCAGCAGTCGCCTAAGGGAGGCAGATACGCAGTATTTT. Translation: CASSRLREADTQYF.

This rearrangement joins TRBV29-1 to TRBJ1-4; 7 nucleotides line up with TRBD1. In germline, CDR1 is SQVTM, CDR2 ANQGSEA. The CDR3 length is 15 residues. The J segment lost 2 bases and the V segment lost 7 bases, leaving 10 bases of the junction unmatched. CDR3 sequence reads: CSASTGVKTNEKLFF. Written as DNA, the CDR3 is TGCAGCGCCTCTACAGGGGTCAAGACTAATGAAAAACTGTTTTTT.

The chain is built from TRBV5-1 and TRBJ1-2; possible D gene TRBD1, 5 bases. The ends were cut back, 5 bases at V and 1 base at J, with 9 bases in the middle. The CDR3 spans 13 residues. The germline V gene has CDR1 SGHRS and CDR2 YFSETQ. The CDR3 spells CASSPTVNYGYTF. CDR3 DNA: TGCGCCAGCAGTCCGACAGTTAACTATGGCTACACCTTC.

The rearrangement uses TRBV5-1 and TRBJ1-6; 8 nucleotides align to TRBD1. Germline values: CDR1 SGHRS, CDR2 YFSETQ. The CDR3 length is 15 residues. Trimming took 1 base from V and 10 from J; bases not matched to a gene: 7. The CDR3 coding sequence is TGCGCCAGCAGCTTGACTGGACAGGGAGAATCACCCCTCCACTTT. It translates to CASSLTGQGESPLHF.